This TCR beta chain was profiled in a study of blood T cell repertoires in COVID-19 (dated by TCRdb to between 2020 and 2021). In the study overall: Samples covering the acute and convalescent phases of COVID-19 were provided by collaborators in the United States, Italy and Spain. The sample metadata nearly always contained a de-identified subject ID, COVID-19 status, age in years and sex. The repertoires were released in a freely available public database intended as a resource for research on the immune response to SARS-CoV-2. HLA class I and class II types, where available, came from metadata supplied by the sample provider rather than from assay-based typing. The prospective study material was composed of cDNA or gDNA derived from T cells, B-cell-depleted T cells, or PBMCs. Deeply sampled blood TCRbeta repertoires from subjects exposed to, actively infected with, or recovered from COVID-19 were included in the dataset. The samples were drawn from two sources: the first 160 participants of the ongoing ImmuneRACE study, and 1,200 or so subjects contributed by 6 global collaborators.

Comments on this clone: Its target antigen remains unknown. No much larger clonotype is one base removed from it; base qualities were not supplied.

TCRbeta CDR3 regions were amplified from genomic DNA using the immunoSEQ Assay, a bias-controlled multiplex PCR. On the authors' methods: Within the assay, amplification of reference gene primers was used to estimate how many nucleated cells each sample contained. To quantify the absolute abundance of each unique TCRbeta CDR3 rearrangement, sequence reads were collapsed and filtered. Productive Simpson clonality was computed per sample as the square root of Simpson's diversity index over productive rearrangements. TCRdb's version of the immuneACCESS table is confined to in-frame rearrangements and falls short of the full clone set. An unresolved V gene accounts for under half of the shortfall where checked; the remainder is of unknown origin. V and J calls and clone size come straight from that table; D and trimming were deduced from the DNA. This sample comprises 270,000 or so clones, about 80% of them detected only once. The ten top clones hold around 3.6% of the sample.

Overall study results and their limits: How much clinical and demographic metadata was included differed by source and by participant, and the metadata was provided uncurated.

Enrolling through a virtual design, the prospective study's participants ranged in age from roughly 18 to 89 years and lived across roughly 24 United States geographic areas. To assign participants to cohorts, the prospective study relied on clinical history that participants themselves reported in a screening survey and a study questionnaire. Recovered participants in ImmuneRACE Cohort 3 were defined as having two consecutive negative NP/OP PCR tests, clearance from a healthcare professional, or resolution of symptoms. In the prospective study, mobile phlebotomists collected whole blood, serum and a nasopharyngeal or oropharyngeal swab from each participant. Over a 2-month period, participants in the prospective study had the option of providing additional blood draws and questionnaires. Prospective study blood samples were shipped either frozen or at room temperature before DNA extraction. The receptor was isolated from a man in his forties or fifties who had recovered from COVID-19. Sequenced input: PBMCs or T cells enriched from blood (not recorded which).

The CDR3 reads CASSALSVGQRRYTQYF. The sequenced DNA is TGTGCCAGCAGTGCGTTATCCGTGGGGCAGCGACGGTATACGCAGTATTTT. Recombination linked TRBV6-1 to TRBJ2-3, and the D gene may be TRBD1, 5 bases matching. Via the germline V gene, CDR1 is MNHNS and CDR2 SASEGT. Spanning cysteine to phenylalanine, the CDR3 consists of 17 amino acids. This entry keeps only the CDR3 DNA: 51 bases, framed from base 1. The V and J ends are trimmed by 4 bases and 7 bases, leaving 24 bases between them.